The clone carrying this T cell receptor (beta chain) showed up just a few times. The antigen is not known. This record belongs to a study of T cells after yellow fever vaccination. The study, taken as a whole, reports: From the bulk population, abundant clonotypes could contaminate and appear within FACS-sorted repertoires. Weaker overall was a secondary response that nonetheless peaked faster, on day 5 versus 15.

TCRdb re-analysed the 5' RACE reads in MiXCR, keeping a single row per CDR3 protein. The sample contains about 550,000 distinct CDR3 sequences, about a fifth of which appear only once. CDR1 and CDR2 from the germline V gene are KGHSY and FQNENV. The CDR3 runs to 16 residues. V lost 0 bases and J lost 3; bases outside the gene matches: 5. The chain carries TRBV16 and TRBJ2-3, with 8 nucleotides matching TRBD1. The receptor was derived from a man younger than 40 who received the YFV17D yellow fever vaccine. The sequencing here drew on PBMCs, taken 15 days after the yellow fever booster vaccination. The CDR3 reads CASSQSIGQGTDTQYF. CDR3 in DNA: TGTGCCAGCAGCCAATCGATTGGACAGGGAACAGATACGCAGTATTTT.